This entry is about one T cell receptor (beta chain). Its specificity is not known. This sample is drawn from a study of OX40 agonist ivuxolimab in advanced cancers. Study overall: Head and neck, renal cell, melanoma or hepatocellular carcinoma were the cancers that dose-escalation patients had. The eligibility criteria allowed prior anti-PD-1, anti-PD-L1 or anti-CTLA-4 therapy, and approximately 40% had some.

General study points: In the 0.1-3.0 mg/kg groups, partial responders showed among the lowest expansion.

The method was immunoSEQ multiplex PCR; TCRdb's version includes in-frame clones alone and lacks a portion of them. The sample lists tens of thousands of clones; 80% to 90% were seen once. The material was CD4+ or CD8+ T cells sorted from blood, obtained in a trial of the OX40 agonist ivuxolimab. The TCR comes from an adult with an advanced solid tumor such as melanoma, head and neck, liver or kidney cancer.

The DNA for the CDR3 is TGTGCCAGTAGCCGGGGCGGCCAGGGTGGAGGAGGGATCTATGGCTACACCTTC. Amino acid sequence: CASSRGGQGGGGIYGYTF. J is TRBJ1-2 and V is TRBV19, with D possibly being TRBD1 (5 bases). The CDR3 has 18 amino acids. V was trimmed by 6 bases and J by 4 bases, leaving 27 bases between them. Germline V gives CDR1 LNHDA, CDR2 SQIVND (reference sequence). Based on the CDR3 plus reference TRBV19 and TRBJ1-2, the full variable domain is DGGITQSPKYLFRKEGQNVTLSCEQNLNHDAMYWYRQDPGQGLRLIYYSQIVNDFQKGDIAEGYSVSREKKESFPLTVTSAQKNPTAFYLCASSRGGQGGGGIYGYTFGSGTRLTVV.